The 28 T cell receptor beta chains listed next were all sequenced from one sample in a study of T cell responses to AZD1222 COVID-19 vaccine. Some clones are missing from TCRdb's copy, which holds only in-frame ones; the method was immunoSEQ multiplex PCR. The sample has approximately 130,000 clones; approximately 85% are singletons. The material was peripheral blood, obtained 28 days after the second dose of the MenACWY control vaccine. The source of these receptors is an adult who received the MenACWY meningococcal vaccine as a control.

The chain employs TRBV19 and TRBJ1-2; D is undetermined. CDR3 length equals 12 residues. The germline CDR1 and CDR2 sequences are LNHDA and SQIVND (reference sequence). V lost 2 bases, J lost 8 bases, and 9 bases lay in between. For the CDR3, the DNA is TGTGCCAGTAGTATAACTATGGGGGGCTACACCTTC. Encoded protein: CASSITMGGYTF.

This clone was seen only once. This chain links TRBV19 with TRBJ1-5, with D unresolved. This CDR3 has 16 residues. The V gene lost 6 bases and the J gene lost 0 bases, with 15 bases spanning the gap. Germline V gives CDR1 LNHDA, CDR2 SQIVND (reference sequence). The CDR3 sequence is CASSKSFQYSNQPQHF. The CDR3 nucleotides are TGTGCCAGTAGCAAGTCTTTCCAATATAGCAATCAGCCCCAGCATTTT.

The chain couples TRBV5-1 to TRBJ2-2, with D uncertain. This CDR3 has 16 amino acids. The germline CDR1 and CDR2 sequences are SGHRS and YFSETQ. The V end was cut by 4 bases, the J end by 5 bases, with 18 bases between. CDR3 loop: CASSLIGRVSTGELFF. The DNA of the CDR3 is TGCGCCAGCAGCCTTATCGGAAGGGTCTCGACCGGGGAGCTGTTTTTT.

This rearrangement joins TRBV7-9 to TRBJ2-2, with D tentatively TRBD1 or TRBD2 (5 bases each). CDR1 is SEHNR, CDR2 FQNEAQ, per germline (reference sequence). The V gene lost 7 bases and the J gene lost 8 bases, with 20 bases spanning the gap. The CDR3 covers 15 residues. CDR3 sequence reads: CASTPGRGLLGELFF. In DNA form, the CDR3 reads TGTGCCAGCACCCCGGGACGCGGATTACTTGGGGAGCTGTTTTTT.

The rearrangement links TRBV28 to TRBJ2-7, with 7 positions matching TRBD2. The CDR3 totals 14 residues. V shed 10 bases and J 1 base; nucleotides not matched to a gene: 10. CDR1 is MDHEN and CDR2 is SYDVKM in the germline V gene. CDR3 protein: CATAGEGRSYEQYV. The CDR3 nucleotides are TGTGCCACCGCGGGGGAAGGGAGGTCCTACGAGCAGTACGTC.

The chain is built from TRBV30 and TRBJ2-4; TRBD1 matches 10 bases. CDR3 length equals 13 residues. Trimming cost V 0 bases and J 10 bases; bases outside gene matches: 3. Germline V CDR1 and CDR2: GTSNPN, SVGIG (reference sequence). CDR3 coding DNA: TGTGCCTGGAGTGTGACAGGGGGCAATATTCAGTACTTC. As protein: CAWSVTGGNIQYF.

The chain combines TRBV4-1 with TRBJ2-7; TRBD1 aligns across 8 bases. The CDR3 sequence is 17 residues long. J lost 3 bases, V lost 2 bases, and 12 bases had no gene match. The germline V gene has CDR1 MGHRA and CDR2 YSYEKL. CDR3 nucleotides: TGCGCCAGCAGCCAATCCTATGTCGGACAGGGAGGCTACGAGCAGTACTTC. Translating it yields CASSQSYVGQGGYEQYF.

J is TRBJ2-5 and V is TRBV11-3; tentatively, D is TRBD1 or TRBD2 (6 bases each). Trimming removed 0 bases from V and 4 bases from J, with 21 bases in between. Germline-derived CDR1 and CDR2 are SGHNT and YENEEA. The CDR3 contains 18 residues. The CDR3 coding sequence is TGTGCCAGCAGCTTAGAGGCATCTGGAGGGGGAGGACGAGAGACCCAGTACTTC. It is translated as CASSLEASGGGGRETQYF.

This clone has a handful of counts. The J gene is TRBJ1-3, the V gene TRBV6-5; possibly TRBD1 for D (5 bases). From germline, CDR1 is MNHEY and CDR2 SVGAGI. Trimming stripped 7 bases from V and 4 bases from J, with 11 bases between. The CDR3 is made up of 13 amino acids. CDR3 nucleotides: TGTGCCAGCAAGGTGGACACAGGAAACACCATATATTTT. This sequence encodes CASKVDTGNTIYF.

The rearrangement joins TRBV11-3 to TRBJ1-1; 7 nucleotides line up with TRBD1. The CDR3 has 13 amino acids. The junction had 4 bases not matched to a gene; V was cut back by 6 bases and J by 3 bases. The V gene's germline CDR1 is SGHNT and CDR2 YENEEA. Here the CDR3 reads CASSVQGYTEAFF. The CDR3 nucleotides read TGTGCCAGCAGTGTACAGGGGTACACTGAAGCTTTCTTT.

This chain connects TRBV5-1 to TRBJ2-2, with D tentatively TRBD2 (6 bases). Trimming took 4 bases from V and 0 from J, leaving 10 bases between them. Germline V gene sequence: CDR1 SGHRS, CDR2 YFSETQ. The CDR3 has 15 residues. DNA for the CDR3: TGCGCCAGCAGCATTGCGGGGCCGAACACCGGGGAGCTGTTTTTT. This sequence encodes CASSIAGPNTGELFF.

This chain joins TRBV19 and TRBJ2-1, with D possibly matching TRBD2 (6 bases). The CDR3 totals 16 residues. Trimming cost V 8 bases and J 1 base, with 18 bases left between them. Germline V gene lookup returns CDR1 LNHDA and CDR2 SQIVND (reference sequence). CDR3 protein: CASVPGAGRSYNEQFF. CDR3 coding DNA: TGTGCCAGTGTCCCGGGAGCAGGGAGGTCCTACAATGAGCAGTTCTTC.

V gene TRBV19 combines with J gene TRBJ1-2; a weak D match, TRBD1 (5 bases). There are 15 residues in the CDR3. V was shortened by 4 bases and J by 0 bases, with 12 bases between the two germline ends. The germline CDR1 and CDR2 sequences are LNHDA and SQIVND (reference sequence). The CDR3 sequence is CASSTQVGANYGYTF. In DNA, the CDR3 is TGTGCCAGTAGTACCCAGGTGGGGGCTAACTATGGCTACACCTTC.

This clone has only a few counts. The rearrangement links TRBV5-4 to TRBJ2-1; D might be TRBD1 (5 bases). The ends were cut back, 1 base at V and 6 bases at J, with 11 bases in the middle. CDR3 length: 14 residues. The germline gives CDR1 SGHNT, CDR2 YYREEE (reference sequence). As DNA, the CDR3 is TGTGCCAGCAGCTTGCGTAGGGGCACCAATGAGCAGTTCTTC. This encodes CASSLRRGTNEQFF.

The J gene is TRBJ2-7, the V gene TRBV19; 8 bases map to TRBD2. The J segment lost 0 bases and the V segment lost 7 bases, leaving 5 bases of the junction unmatched. This CDR3 is 14 amino acids long. In germline, CDR1 is LNHDA, CDR2 SQIVND (reference sequence). The DNA for the CDR3 is TGTGCCAGTACCCCGGGACTAGGCTCCTACGAGCAGTACTTC. As protein: CASTPGLGSYEQYF. The whole variable domain, remainder taken from reference TRBV19 and TRBJ2-7, is DGGITQSPKYLFRKEGQNVTLSCEQNLNHDAMYWYRQDPGQGLRLIYYSQIVNDFQKGDIAEGYSVSREKKESFPLTVTSAQKNPTAFYLCASTPGLGSYEQYFGPGTRLTVT.

This chain links TRBV29-1 with TRBJ2-1, with a tentative D call TRBD1 (6 bases). V lost 4 bases, J lost 10 bases, and 14 bases lay in between. CDR3 size: 12 residues. The germline gives CDR1 SQVTM, CDR2 ANQGSEA. Here the CDR3 DNA reads TGCAGCGTTGGCAGGGGCGTTAGCGAGCAGTTCTTC. Translation: CSVGRGVSEQFF.

The V gene is TRBV11-2, the J gene TRBJ2-7; D may be TRBD1 (6 bases). This CDR3 contains 14 residues. Germline V gene data show CDR1 as SGHAT and CDR2 as FQNNGV. The V and J ends lost 1 base and 2 bases respectively, with 9 bases between them. Here the CDR3 DNA reads TGTGCCAGCAGCTTAGGACAGGCCACCTACGAGCAGTACTTC. Its translation: CASSLGQATYEQYF. Supplemented by reference TRBV11-2 and TRBJ2-7, the full variable domain reads EAGVAQSPRYKIIEKRQSVAFWCNPISGHATLYWYQQILGQGPKLLIQFQNNGVVDDSQLPKDRFSAERLKGVDSTLKIQPAKLEDSAVYLCASSLGQATYEQYFGPGTRLTVT.

V gene TRBV6-5 combines with J gene TRBJ1-2; unclear D gene. The V end was cut by 6 bases, the J end by 5 bases, with 16 bases between. The CDR3 spans 14 residues. Germline assignment: CDR1 MNHEY and CDR2 SVGAGI. The CDR3 coding sequence is TGTGCCAGCAGGCCGGGAGGTGTTGGGTATGGCTACACCTTC. Protein product: CASRPGGVGYGYTF.

V gene TRBV10-3 combines with J gene TRBJ1-1; no definite D call. The germline V gene encodes CDR1 ENHRY and CDR2 SYGVKD. With 3 bases removed from V and 5 bases from J, the gap between germline ends came to 10 bases. The CDR3 runs to 13 residues. The CDR3 here is CAISERVETEAFF. In DNA, the CDR3 is TGTGCCATCAGTGAACGGGTCGAAACTGAAGCTTTCTTT.

This chain links TRBV10-3 with TRBJ2-1, with no clear D. Germline CDR1 reads ENHRY; CDR2 reads SYGVKD. V lost 0 bases to trimming and J lost 12 bases, with 12 bases between them. The CDR3 is 13 residues long. CDR3 in DNA: TGTGCCATCAGTGAGTCGGGTAACGAGCGGCAGTTCTTC. Translating it yields CAISESGNERQFF.

The rearrangement links TRBV19 to TRBJ2-7; tentatively, D is TRBD1 (5 bases). The CDR3 has 14 residues. The germline V gene encodes CDR1 LNHDA and CDR2 SQIVND (reference sequence). Trimming took 1 base from V and 4 from J, leaving 11 bases between them. The CDR3 sequence: CASSIGAGHYEQYF. DNA for the CDR3: TGTGCCAGTAGTATAGGGGCAGGGCATTACGAGCAGTACTTC.

In this sample, this clone turned up once. CDR3 amino acids: CASSQGTVSEKLFF. The CDR3 DNA follows: TGCGCCAGCAGCCAAGGGACAGTAAGTGAAAAACTGTTTTTT. The V gene is TRBV4-1, the J gene TRBJ1-4, with a tentative D call TRBD1 (6 bases). The CDR3 contains 14 residues. Trimming took off 1 base at V and 7 bases at J, with 10 bases between the two ends. Germline CDR1 reads MGHRA; CDR2 reads YSYEKL.

V and J are TRBV19 and TRBJ2-1, with no clear D. Trimming took 4 bases from V and 3 from J, leaving 4 bases between them. The CDR3 is 12 residues long. Germline CDR1 LNHDA, CDR2 SQIVND (reference sequence). The CDR3 reads CASSRLYNEQFF. The CDR3 nucleotides are TGTGCCAGTAGTAGGCTCTACAATGAGCAGTTCTTC.

This clone was observed a single time. The J gene is TRBJ1-2, the V gene TRBV25-1; D not certain. V lost 4 bases and J lost 9, with 15 bases in between. Germline CDR1 and CDR2: MGHDK and SYGVNS. CDR3 size: 13 residues. CDR3: CASSGQFYVSYTF. CDR3 DNA: TGTGCCAGCAGTGGTCAGTTCTATGTTAGCTACACCTTC.

This clone was picked up a small number of times. The chain recombines TRBV2 with TRBJ2-5; D not certain. Germline CDR1 SNHLY, CDR2 FYNNEI. V was shortened by 8 bases and J by 5 bases, with 6 bases between the two germline ends. This CDR3 spans 10 amino acids. The CDR3 protein is CASESETQYF. The CDR3 nucleotides read TGTGCCAGCGAGTCGGAGACCCAGTACTTC.

This clone occurred once. V is TRBV5-5 and J is TRBJ1-2, with D tentatively TRBD1 (6 bases). V shed 0 bases and J shed 4 bases, with 19 bases lying between them. The CDR3 is made up of 17 amino acids. CDR1 is SGHKS, CDR2 YYEKEE, per germline (reference sequence). DNA for the CDR3: TGTGCCAGCAGCTTGGTCCTCCCAGGACAGACAGTCTATGGCTACACCTTC. Its translation: CASSLVLPGQTVYGYTF. Full variable domain (missing parts from reference TRBV5-5 and TRBJ1-2): DAGVTQSPTHLIKTRGQQVTLRCSPISGHKSVSWYQQVLGQGPQFIFQYYEKEERGRGNFPDRFSARQFPNYSSELNVNALLLGDSALYLCASSLVLPGQTVYGYTFGSGTRLTVV.

This clone has just one count. The genes are TRBV6-5 and TRBJ2-5; possibly TRBD1 for D (6 bases). The CDR3 loop spans 15 amino acids. V lost 3 bases and J lost 6, with 17 bases in between. The germline CDR1 and CDR2 sequences are MNHEY and SVGAGI. CDR3 amino acids: CASSYGPRGGKTQYF. In DNA, the CDR3 is TGTGCCAGCAGTTATGGGCCCAGGGGTGGTAAGACCCAGTACTTC.

The rearrangement joins TRBV7-2 to TRBJ1-2, with 9 bases that match TRBD1. This CDR3 contains 15 residues. Trimming removed 5 bases from V and 8 bases from J; junction bases left unmatched: 12. Germline assignment: CDR1 SGHTA and CDR2 FQGNSA. Here the CDR3 DNA reads TGTGCCAGCAGCACGACCCCGCGGACAGGGGAGGGCTACACCTTC. Amino acids: CASSTTPRTGEGYTF.